This T cell receptor (beta chain) was profiled in a study of metastatic and nonmetastatic thyroid tumors. Germline trimming cut 3 bases from V and 5 bases from J; bases unmatched to any gene: 9. CDR1 is KGHSH and CDR2 is LQKENI in the germline V gene. The CDR3 is 16 amino acids. This clone showed up many times. No patient had received any treatment before thyroid surgery. TCRdb re-analyzed the PCR reads using MiXCR. Altogether approximately 86,000 clones are present, 9.5% to 15% being singletons, with the ten largest covering roughly 9.1%. The V and J genes are TRBV18 and TRBJ1-1; 10 nucleotides align to TRBD1. What was sequenced was tumor tissue. This sequence originates from a female donor with papillary thyroid cancer or a benign thyroid nodule (not recorded which). Some clones in this sample may be carry-over from other donors' samples. The CDR3: CASSPARQGAKTEAFF. CDR3 sequence (DNA): TGTGCCAGCTCACCGGCCCGACAGGGGGCGAAAACTGAAGCTTTCTTT.